The 18 T cell receptor beta chains in this list originate from one sample, sequenced in a study of patients and donors after allogeneic stem cell transplantation. TCRdb called the RT-PCR reads again in MiXCR, with one record for every CDR3 protein. The sample lists about 200,000 distinct CDR3 sequences, over 30% occurring once. Material: blood, either unsorted or a sorted T cell fraction (not recorded which). All receptors derive from a human donor who was either an allogeneic HSCT recipient or a stem cell or donor lymphocyte infusion donor (not recorded which). It is not recorded whose cells these are; they may come from a transplant donor.

This sequence joins TRBV28 and TRBJ1-1; no definite D call. The CDR3 covers 14 residues. Trimming left V 2 bases short and J 1 base short, with 8 bases between. The germline V gene encodes CDR1 MDHEN and CDR2 SYDVKM. CDR3 residues: CASSLPRQNTEAFF. CDR3 DNA: TGTGCCAGCAGTTTACCCCGGCAGAACACTGAAGCTTTCTTT. Full variable domain (remainder filled in from reference TRBV28 and TRBJ1-1): DVKVTQSSRYLVKRTGEKVFLECVQDMDHENMFWYRQDPGLGLRLIYFSYDVKMKEKGDIPEGYSVSREKKERFSLILESASTNQTSMYLCASSLPRQNTEAFFGQGTRLTVV.

The chain joins TRBV7-2 to TRBJ2-1; maybe TRBD1 (7 bases). Germline V CDR1 and CDR2: SGHTA, FQGNSA. V shed 5 bases and J shed 1 base, with 12 bases lying between them. The CDR3 is 15 residues long. The CDR3 protein is CASSAAGQSYNEQFF. Here the CDR3 DNA reads TGTGCCAGCAGCGCGGCGGGACAGTCCTACAATGAGCAGTTCTTC. The complete variable domain, with remaining parts taken from reference TRBV7-2 and TRBJ2-1, reads GAGVSQSPSNKVTEKGKDVELRCDPISGHTALYWYRQSLGQGLEFLIYFQGNSAPDKSGLPSDRFSAERTGGSVSTLTIQRTQQEDSAVYLCASSAAGQSYNEQFFGPGTRLTVL.

The rearrangement joins TRBV4-2 to TRBJ1-3; D remains unclear. Germline CDR1 is LGHNA and CDR2 is YNFKEQ. The CDR3 covers 17 residues. V lost 0 bases to trimming and J lost 2 bases, with 14 bases between them. CDR3 nucleotide sequence: TGTGCCAGCAGCCAAGACGGGCCGACGTCAGCTGGAAACACCATATATTTT. Amino acid sequence: CASSQDGPTSAGNTIYF.

CDR3 sequence: CASSPMGTGYYGYTF. The CDR3 nucleotides read TGTGCCAGCAGCCCAATGGGGACAGGGTACTATGGCTACACCTTC. The chain combines TRBV5-4 with TRBJ1-2, with 9 bases identical to TRBD1. There are 15 residues in the CDR3. Germline trimming cut 4 bases from V and 3 bases from J; bases unmatched to any gene: 7. Germline V gene sequence: CDR1 SGHNT, CDR2 YYREEE (reference sequence).

The chain combines TRBV12-3 or TRBV12-4 with TRBJ1-6; no clear D gene. V was clipped by 3 bases and J by 9 bases, with 6 bases between them. The CDR3 is made up of 12 amino acids. This CDR3 is CASSLQPSPLHF. Here the CDR3 DNA reads TGTGCCAGCAGTTTGCAGCCTTCACCCCTCCACTTT.

This clonotype appeared a few times. This rearrangement joins TRBV27 to TRBJ1-5; TRBD1 might be the D (6 bases). The CDR3 has 15 amino acids. Per the germline V gene, CDR1 is MNHEY and CDR2 is SMNVEV (reference sequence). Deletions cut 6 bases from V and 3 bases from J, with 15 bases between. This CDR3 is CASRITGGLNQPQHF. The CDR3 DNA reads TGTGCCAGCAGAATAACCGGGGGGCTCAATCAGCCCCAGCATTTT.

This chain joins TRBV6-1 and TRBJ1-2, with D uncertain. The V gene's germline CDR1 is MNHNS and CDR2 SASEGT. The CDR3 is 14 residues long. V dropped 3 bases and J dropped 4 bases, with 12 bases sitting between them. CDR3 coding DNA: TGTGCCAGCAGTGACCTCGGGCCGGCCTATGGCTACACCTTC. Amino acids: CASSDLGPAYGYTF.

This clonotype was seen a handful of times. CDR3 bases: TGTGCCAGCAGATTTAACCCGAGCACAGATACGCAGTATTTT. Amino acids: CASRFNPSTDTQYF. V gene TRBV12-3 or TRBV12-4 combines with J gene TRBJ2-3; D ambiguous. This CDR3 has 14 residues. The V and J ends lost 6 bases and 0 bases respectively, with 10 bases between them.

This clonotype has more than one count but fewer than ten. The V gene is TRBV18, the J gene TRBJ2-2; D might be TRBD1 or TRBD2, each matching 5 bases. The CDR3 runs 19 residues. V dropped 5 bases and J dropped 5 bases, with 27 bases sitting between them. Germline V gene sequence: CDR1 KGHSH, CDR2 LQKENI. The chain's CDR3 is CASSNLLWDVRPRTGELFF. The CDR3 coding sequence is TGTGCCAGCTCAAACCTCCTCTGGGACGTCCGCCCTCGGACCGGGGAGCTGTTTTTT.

This chain uses TRBV5-1 with TRBJ2-6; 9 positions agree with TRBD1. The V segment lost 3 bases and the J segment 0 bases; nucleotides outside the gene matches: 4. The CDR3 runs 17 residues. Germline V lookup: CDR1 SGHRS, CDR2 YFSETQ. The CDR3 region is CASSSGQGASGANVLTF. CDR3 DNA: TGCGCCAGCAGCTCGGGACAGGGAGCCTCTGGGGCCAACGTCCTGACTTTC.

The rearrangement links TRBV12-3 or TRBV12-4 to TRBJ1-6; D gene ambiguous. V dropped 7 bases and J dropped 5 bases, with 15 bases sitting between them. The CDR3 spans 15 residues. The CDR3 is CASNRAELNNSPLHF. In DNA, the CDR3 is TGTGCCAGCAATCGGGCCGAACTCAATAATTCACCCCTCCACTTT.

J is TRBJ2-1 and V is TRBV9; TRBD1 is a possible D gene (6 bases). CDR1 is SGDLS, CDR2 YYNGEE, per germline. V gave up 3 bases and J gave up 2 bases, with 15 bases separating them. The CDR3 has 16 residues. CDR3 DNA sequence: TGTGCCAGCAGCGCTACAGGGTTCGGGGCCTACAATGAGCAGTTCTTC. Translated, it gives CASSATGFGAYNEQFF.

The rearrangement links TRBV10-3 to TRBJ2-1; D possibly corresponds to TRBD2 (6 bases). Trimming pared 4 bases from V and 7 bases from J, leaving 11 bases between. The CDR3 contains 13 residues. Germline V gene sequence: CDR1 ENHRY, CDR2 SYGVKD. The CDR3 sequence is CAISGAGRNEQFF. The CDR3 nucleotides read TGTGCCATCAGTGGGGCAGGGAGGAATGAGCAGTTCTTC.

This clonotype was picked up a small number of times. The rearrangement joins TRBV5-6 to TRBJ1-1; no clear D. Trimming cost V 2 bases and J 3 bases, with 11 bases left between them. Per germline, CDR1 SGHDT and CDR2 YYEEEE. The length of the CDR3 is 14 residues. The CDR3 protein is CASSFFLADTEAFF. DNA of the CDR3: TGTGCCAGCAGCTTCTTTCTCGCGGACACTGAAGCTTTCTTT.

The chain joins TRBV5-1 to TRBJ2-1; D call uncertain. V shed 0 bases and J shed 6 bases, with 13 bases lying between them. Germline values: CDR1 SGHRS, CDR2 YFSETQ. CDR3 size: 15 residues. The CDR3 reads CASSLGPVGLNEQFF. The CDR3, as DNA: TGCGCCAGCAGCTTGGGGCCAGTAGGTCTCAATGAGCAGTTCTTC.

The rearrangement uses TRBV20-1 and TRBJ2-1; 13 positions match TRBD2. Per germline, CDR1 DFQATT and CDR2 SNEGSKA (reference sequence). V dropped 5 bases and J dropped 3; count of bases not matched to a gene: 10. This CDR3 spans 17 amino acids. Written as DNA, the CDR3 is TGCAGTGCTGCACGACCGAGGACTAGCGGGGGCTACAATGAGCAGTTCTTC. Protein sequence: CSAARPRTSGGYNEQFF.

This clonotype was observed a handful of times. The gene calls are TRBV12-3 or TRBV12-4 and TRBJ1-1, with a weak D call TRBD1 (5 bases). The CDR3 runs to 15 residues. V was clipped by 8 bases and J by 0 bases, with 16 bases between them. CDR3: CASDSYPPMNTEAFF. CDR3 nucleotides: TGTGCCAGCGACAGCTACCCACCTATGAACACTGAAGCTTTCTTT.

The J gene is TRBJ1-4, the V gene TRBV20-1, with D hard to call. The germline CDR1 and CDR2 sequences are DFQATT and SNEGSKA (reference sequence). The CDR3 sequence is 12 residues long. Trimming shortened V by 6 bases and J by 7 bases, and 12 bases separated the two germline ends. CDR3: CSAGTSGEKLFF. The CDR3 DNA sequence: TGCAGTGCGGGAACGTCGGGTGAAAAACTGTTTTTT.